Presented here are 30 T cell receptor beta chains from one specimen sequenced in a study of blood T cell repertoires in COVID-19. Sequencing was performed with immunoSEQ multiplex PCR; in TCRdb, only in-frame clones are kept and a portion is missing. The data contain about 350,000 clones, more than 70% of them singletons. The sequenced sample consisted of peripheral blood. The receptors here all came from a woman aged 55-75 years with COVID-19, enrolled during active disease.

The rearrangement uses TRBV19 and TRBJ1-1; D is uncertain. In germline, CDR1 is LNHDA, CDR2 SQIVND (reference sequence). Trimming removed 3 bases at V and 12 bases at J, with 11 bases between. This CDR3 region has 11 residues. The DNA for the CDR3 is TGTGCCAGTAGTATTCGCGTGGTTTCTTTCTTT. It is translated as CASSIRVVSFF.

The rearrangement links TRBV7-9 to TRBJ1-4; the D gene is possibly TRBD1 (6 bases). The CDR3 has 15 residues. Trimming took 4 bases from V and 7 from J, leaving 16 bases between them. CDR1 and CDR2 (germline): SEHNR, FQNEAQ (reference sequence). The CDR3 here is CASSSLQGRSEKLFF. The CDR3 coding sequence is TGTGCCAGCAGCTCCCTTCAGGGGAGAAGTGAAAAACTGTTTTTT.

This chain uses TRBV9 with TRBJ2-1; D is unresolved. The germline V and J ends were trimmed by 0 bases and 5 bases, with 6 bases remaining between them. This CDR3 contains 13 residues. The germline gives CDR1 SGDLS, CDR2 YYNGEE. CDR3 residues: CASSVARNNEQFF. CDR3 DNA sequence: TGTGCCAGCAGCGTAGCCAGGAACAATGAGCAGTTCTTC. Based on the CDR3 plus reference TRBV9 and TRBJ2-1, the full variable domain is DSGVTQTPKHLITATGQRVTLRCSPRSGDLSVYWYQQSLDQGLQFLIQYYNGEERAKGNILERFSAQQFPDLHSELNLSSLELGDSALYFCASSVARNNEQFFGPGTRLTVL.

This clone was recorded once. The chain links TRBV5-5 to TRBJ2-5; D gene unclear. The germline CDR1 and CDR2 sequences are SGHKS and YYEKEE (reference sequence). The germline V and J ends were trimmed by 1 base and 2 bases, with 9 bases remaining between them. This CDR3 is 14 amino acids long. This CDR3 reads CASSLFHSQETQYF. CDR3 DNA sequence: TGTGCCAGCAGCTTGTTCCACAGTCAAGAGACCCAGTACTTC.

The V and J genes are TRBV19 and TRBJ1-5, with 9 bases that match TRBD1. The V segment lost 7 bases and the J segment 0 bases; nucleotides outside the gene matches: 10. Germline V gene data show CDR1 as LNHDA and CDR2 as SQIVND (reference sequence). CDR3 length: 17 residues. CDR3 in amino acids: CASTRDRVEGSNQPQHF. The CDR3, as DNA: TGTGCCAGTACACGGGACAGGGTAGAGGGTAGCAATCAGCCCCAGCATTTT.

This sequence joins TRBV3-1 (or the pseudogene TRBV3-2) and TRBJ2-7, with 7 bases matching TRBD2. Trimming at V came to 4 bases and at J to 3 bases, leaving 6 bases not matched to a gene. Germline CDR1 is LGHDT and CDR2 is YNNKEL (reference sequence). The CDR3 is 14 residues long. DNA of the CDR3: TGTGCCAGCAGCCCTGCGGGCGGGGGCTACGAGCAGTACTTC. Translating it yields CASSPAGGGYEQYF.

CDR3: CASSNIDRDTNEQFF. CDR3 bases: TGTGCCAGCAGCAATATTGACAGGGACACCAATGAGCAGTTCTTC. The chain carries TRBV21-1 and TRBJ2-1; the table gives TRBD1 as D, unverified against the DNA. TRBV21-1 is deemed a pseudogene. The CDR3 totals 15 residues.

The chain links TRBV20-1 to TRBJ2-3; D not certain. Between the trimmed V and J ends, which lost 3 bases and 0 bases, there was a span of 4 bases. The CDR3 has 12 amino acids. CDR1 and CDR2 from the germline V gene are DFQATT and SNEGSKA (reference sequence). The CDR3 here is CSASTSTDTQYF. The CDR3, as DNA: TGCAGTGCTAGTACTAGCACAGATACGCAGTATTTT.

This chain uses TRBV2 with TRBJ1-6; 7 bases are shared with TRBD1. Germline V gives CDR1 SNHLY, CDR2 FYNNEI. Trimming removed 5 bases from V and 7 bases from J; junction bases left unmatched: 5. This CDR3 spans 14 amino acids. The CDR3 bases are TGTGCCAGCAGTCTCGGCAGGGGGAATTCACCCCTCCACTTT. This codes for CASSLGRGNSPLHF. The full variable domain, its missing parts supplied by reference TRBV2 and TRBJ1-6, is EPEVTQTPSHQVTQMGQEVILRCVPISNHLYFYWYRQILGQKVEFLVSFYNNEISEKSEIFDDQFSVERPDGSNFTLKIRSTKLEDSAMYFCASSLGRGNSPLHFGNGTRLTVT.

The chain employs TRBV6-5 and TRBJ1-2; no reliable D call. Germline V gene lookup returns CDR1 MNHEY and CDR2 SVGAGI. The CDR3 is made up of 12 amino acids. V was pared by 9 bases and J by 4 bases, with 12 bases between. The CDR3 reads CASIQSVYGYTF. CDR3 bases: TGTGCCAGTATCCAGAGCGTCTATGGCTACACCTTC.

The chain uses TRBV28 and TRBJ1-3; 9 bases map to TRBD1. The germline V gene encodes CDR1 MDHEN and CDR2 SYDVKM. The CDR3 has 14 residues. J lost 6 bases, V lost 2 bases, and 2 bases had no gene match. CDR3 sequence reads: CASSLGTGLNTIYF. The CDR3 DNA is TGTGCCAGCAGTTTAGGGACAGGGCTAAACACCATATATTTT.

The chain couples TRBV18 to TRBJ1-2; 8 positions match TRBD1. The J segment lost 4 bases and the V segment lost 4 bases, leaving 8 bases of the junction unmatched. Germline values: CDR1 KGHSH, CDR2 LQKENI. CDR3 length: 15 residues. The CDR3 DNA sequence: TGTGCCAGCTCACTTGGACAGGGAGGGATCTATGGCTACACCTTC. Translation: CASSLGQGGIYGYTF.

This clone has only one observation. The CDR3 sequence is CASSQLTLGENTEAFF. The DNA of the CDR3 is TGTGCCAGCTCACAACTCACCCTAGGGGAGAACACTGAAGCTTTCTTT. This rearrangement joins TRBV18 to TRBJ1-1; tentative D call: TRBD1 (5 bases). Germline V gene sequence: CDR1 KGHSH, CDR2 LQKENI. The CDR3 sequence is 16 residues long. Trimming cost V 4 bases and J 1 base, with 16 bases left between them.

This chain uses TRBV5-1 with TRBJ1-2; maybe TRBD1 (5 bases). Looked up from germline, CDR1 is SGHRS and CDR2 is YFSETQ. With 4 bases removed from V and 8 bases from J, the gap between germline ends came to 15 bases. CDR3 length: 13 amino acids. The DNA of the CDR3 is TGCGCCAGCAGCCCCCCGCAGGGTGAGGGCTACACCTTC. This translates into CASSPPQGEGYTF.

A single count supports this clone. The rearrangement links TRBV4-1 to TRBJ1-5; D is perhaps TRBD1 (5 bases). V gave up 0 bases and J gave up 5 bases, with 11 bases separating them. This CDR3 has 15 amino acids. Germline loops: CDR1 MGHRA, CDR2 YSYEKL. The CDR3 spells CASSQDAGGDQPQHF. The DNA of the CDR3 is TGCGCCAGCAGCCAAGATGCGGGGGGGGATCAGCCCCAGCATTTT.

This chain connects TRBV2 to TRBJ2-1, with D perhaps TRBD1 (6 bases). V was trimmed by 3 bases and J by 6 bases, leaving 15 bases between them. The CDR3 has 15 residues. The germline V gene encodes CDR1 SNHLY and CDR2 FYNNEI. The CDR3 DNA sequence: TGTGCCAGCAGTGAGGGCAGGGGACCCAGCAATGAGCAGTTCTTC. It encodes CASSEGRGPSNEQFF.

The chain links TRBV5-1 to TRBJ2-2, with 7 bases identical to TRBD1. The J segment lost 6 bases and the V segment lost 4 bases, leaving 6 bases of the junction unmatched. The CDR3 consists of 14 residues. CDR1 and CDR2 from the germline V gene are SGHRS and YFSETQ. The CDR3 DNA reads TGCGCCAGCAGCACGAACACAGGGGCCGGGGAGCTGTTTTTT. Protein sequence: CASSTNTGAGELFF.

In nucleotides, the CDR3 is TGTGCCAGCGGGCCCAGGGGGGAAGCTTTCTTT. Protein: CASGPRGEAFF. The chain carries TRBV27 and TRBJ1-1, with 7 bases identical to TRBD1. CDR3 size: 11 residues. V lost 8 bases and J lost 8; bases outside the gene matches: 5. CDR1 is MNHEY, CDR2 SMNVEV, per germline (reference sequence).

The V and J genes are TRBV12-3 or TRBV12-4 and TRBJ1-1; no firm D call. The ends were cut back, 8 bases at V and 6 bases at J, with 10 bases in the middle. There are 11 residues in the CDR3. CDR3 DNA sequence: TGTGCCAGCCGCTCATCGGCTGAAGCTTTCTTT. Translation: CASRSSAEAFF.

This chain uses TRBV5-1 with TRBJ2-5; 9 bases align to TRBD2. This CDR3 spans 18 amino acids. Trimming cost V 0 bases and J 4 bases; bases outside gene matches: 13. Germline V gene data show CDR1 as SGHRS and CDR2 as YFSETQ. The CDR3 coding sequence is TGCGCCAGCAGCTTGGAGGCGATAGCGGGAGCTAGAGGAGAGACCCAGTACTTC. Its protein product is CASSLEAIAGARGETQYF. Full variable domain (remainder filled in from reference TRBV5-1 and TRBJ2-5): KAGVTQTPRYLIKTRGQQVTLSCSPISGHRSVSWYQQTPGQGLQFLFEYFSETQRNKGNFPGRFSGRQFSNSRSEMNVSTLELGDSALYLCASSLEAIAGARGETQYFGPGTRLLVL.

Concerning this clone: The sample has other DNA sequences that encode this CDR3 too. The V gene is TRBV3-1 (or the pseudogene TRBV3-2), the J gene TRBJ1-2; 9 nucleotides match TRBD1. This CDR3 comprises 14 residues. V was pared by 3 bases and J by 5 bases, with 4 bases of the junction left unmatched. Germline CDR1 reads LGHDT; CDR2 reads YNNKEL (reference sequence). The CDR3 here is CASSHTGTGYGYTF. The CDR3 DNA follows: TGTGCCAGCAGCCACACCGGGACAGGGTATGGCTACACCTTC.

The CDR3 protein is CASSVRGSSGANVLTF. The CDR3 nucleotides read TGTGCCAGCAGCGTACGAGGGAGCTCTGGGGCCAACGTCCTGACTTTC. The chain employs TRBV9 and TRBJ2-6, with D maybe TRBD2 (5 bases). With 1 base removed from V and 0 bases from J, the gap between germline ends came to 8 bases. Germline lookup yields CDR1 SGDLS and CDR2 YYNGEE. This CDR3 has 16 residues. Complete variable domain (other parts from reference TRBV9 and TRBJ2-6): DSGVTQTPKHLITATGQRVTLRCSPRSGDLSVYWYQQSLDQGLQFLIQYYNGEERAKGNILERFSAQQFPDLHSELNLSSLELGDSALYFCASSVRGSSGANVLTFGAGSRLTVL.

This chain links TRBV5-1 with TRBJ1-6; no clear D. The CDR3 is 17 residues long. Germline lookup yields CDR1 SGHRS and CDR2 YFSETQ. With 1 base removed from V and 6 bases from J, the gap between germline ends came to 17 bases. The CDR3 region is CASSLKWAADFNSPLHF. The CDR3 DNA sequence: TGCGCCAGCAGCTTGAAGTGGGCAGCGGATTTTAATTCACCCCTCCACTTT.

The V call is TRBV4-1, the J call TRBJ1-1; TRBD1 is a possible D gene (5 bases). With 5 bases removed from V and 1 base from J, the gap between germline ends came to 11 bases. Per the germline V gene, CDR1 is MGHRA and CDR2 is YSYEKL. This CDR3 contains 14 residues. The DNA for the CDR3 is TGCGCCAGCAGCTCCCGGGGGGGGAACACTGAAGCTTTCTTT. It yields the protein CASSSRGGNTEAFF.

Written as DNA, the CDR3 is TGTGCCAGCAGTGCGAACGGGCTAGCGGGGTTCTCCGGGGAGCTGTTTTTT. Protein product: CASSANGLAGFSGELFF. This sequence joins TRBV7-2 and TRBJ2-2; 9 positions match TRBD2. The CDR3 sequence is 17 residues long. The V segment lost 6 bases and the J segment 6 bases; nucleotides outside the gene matches: 14. Germline assignment: CDR1 SGHTA and CDR2 FQGNSA.

CDR3 DNA sequence: TGTGCCAGCTCACCGGGGACAGGCCACTACGAGCAGTACTTC. It encodes CASSPGTGHYEQYF. The V gene is TRBV18, the J gene TRBJ2-7; 8 nucleotides align to TRBD1. Germline assignment: CDR1 KGHSH and CDR2 LQKENI. The CDR3 spans 14 residues. V trimming: 3 bases; J trimming: 3 bases; junction bases outside the gene matches: 4.

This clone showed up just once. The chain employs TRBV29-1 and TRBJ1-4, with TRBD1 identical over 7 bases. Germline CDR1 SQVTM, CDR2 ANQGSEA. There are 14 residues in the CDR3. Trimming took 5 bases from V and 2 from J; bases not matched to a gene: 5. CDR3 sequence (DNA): TGCAGCGTTAAAATGACAGGGACTAATGAAAAACTGTTTTTT. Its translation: CSVKMTGTNEKLFF.

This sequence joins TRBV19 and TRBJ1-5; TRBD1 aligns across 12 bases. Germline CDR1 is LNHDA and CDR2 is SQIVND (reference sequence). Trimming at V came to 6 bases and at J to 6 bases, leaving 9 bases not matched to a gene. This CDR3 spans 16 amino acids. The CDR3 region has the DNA TGTGCCAGTAGATCACCGGGACAGGGGGCGAGTCAGCCCCAGCATTTT. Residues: CASRSPGQGASQPQHF.

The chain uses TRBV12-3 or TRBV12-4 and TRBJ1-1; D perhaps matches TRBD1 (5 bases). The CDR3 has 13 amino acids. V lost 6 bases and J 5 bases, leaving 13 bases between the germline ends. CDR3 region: CASSPQGLTEAFF. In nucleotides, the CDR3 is TGTGCCAGCAGCCCCCAGGGACTGACTGAAGCTTTCTTT.

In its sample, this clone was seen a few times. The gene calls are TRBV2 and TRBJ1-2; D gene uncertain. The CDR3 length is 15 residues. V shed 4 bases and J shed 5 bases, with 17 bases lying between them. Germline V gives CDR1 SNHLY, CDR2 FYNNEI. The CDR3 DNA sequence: TGTGCCAGCAGTGGTAGTGCACCCAAAGAGTATGGCTACACCTTC. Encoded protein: CASSGSAPKEYGYTF. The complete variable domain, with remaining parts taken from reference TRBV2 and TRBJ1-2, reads EPEVTQTPSHQVTQMGQEVILRCVPISNHLYFYWYRQILGQKVEFLVSFYNNEISEKSEIFDDQFSVERPDGSNFTLKIRSTKLEDSAMYFCASSGSAPKEYGYTFGSGTRLTVV.